This T cell receptor (beta chain) was recovered during a study of tumor-infiltrating lymphocytes in oesophageal squamous cell carcinoma. TCRdb independently ran MiXCR on the PCR reads; one entry per CDR3 protein. Of some 18,000 distinct CDR3 sequences listed, around 43% are singletons. Trimming removed 4 bases at V and 12 bases at J, with 11 bases between. CDR3 length: 11 amino acids. Germline V gene sequence: CDR1 SGHRS, CDR2 YFSETQ. In this sample, this clonotype turned up a few times. A much bigger clone sits one base away, suggesting this may be a read error. The chain carries TRBV5-1 and TRBJ2-1; perhaps TRBD2 as D (6 bases). This clonotype was sampled from a female donor with esophageal squamous cell carcinoma. The sequenced sample was normal esophageal tissue next to the tumor. CDR3: CASSPYGGQFF. Here the CDR3 DNA reads TGCGCCAGCAGCCCATACGGGGGGCAGTTCTTC.